This TCR beta chain is from a study of cytomegalovirus exposure and HLA in healthy donors. Study details: Membership in the Caucasian-associated ancestry cluster was found for around 85% of 300 to 400 genotyped donors.

Points on this clone: Its cognate antigen is unknown.

Use of 60 Vbeta and 13 Jbeta primers characterized the PCR. The method was immunoSEQ multiplex PCR; TCRdb's version includes in-frame clones alone and lacks a portion of them. The sample carries about 210,000 clones, roughly 85% recorded once. Study observations and caveats: Trimming of TCR beta V- and J-genes showed a link, identified in a later analysis, to a missense DCLRE1C variant. The likely origin of a cluster of highly shared sequence variants was a sequencing artifact.

Germline-derived CDR1 and CDR2 are SQVTM and ANQGSEA. The CDR3 covers 14 residues. With V trimmed by 2 bases and J by 2 bases, 5 bases remained unmatched. The chain employs TRBV29-1 and TRBJ1-2; 7 nucleotides agree with TRBD1. The sequenced material came from PBMCs. This receptor was taken from a male donor in good health and CMV-seronegative. CDR3 sequence (DNA): TGCAGCGTTGAAAAGGGGGCGCAAAACTATGGCTACACCTTC. Translated: CSVEKGAQNYGYTF.